A selection of T cell receptor beta chains follows, all from one sample in a study of cytomegalovirus exposure and HLA in healthy donors. The data were produced by immunoSEQ multiplex PCR, yet TCRdb's version contains in-frame clones alone and is incomplete. The table records 11,000 to 15,000 clones, roughly 60% of them present only once. The material sequenced was PBMCs. The receptors here all came from a woman aged 50 to 60 in good health and CMV-seropositive. Both conserved end residues are part of each CDR3. D genes are given only for firm matches. Where a row states a size, it is once, few, many or the class of an expanded clone; other rows omit it.

J gene,clone size,V gene,D gene,CDR3 DNA,CDR3 protein
TRBJ1-5,few,TRBV6-1,TRBD1,TGTGCCAGCAGTACGGACAGGGGACGGAGTCAGCCCCAGCATTTT,CASSTDRGRSQPQHF
TRBJ2-3,few,TRBV5-1,TRBD2,TGCGCCAGCAGCTTGGGGACTAGCCGAAATACGCAGTATTTT,CASSLGTSRNTQYF
TRBJ2-1,once,TRBV30,TRBD2,TGTGCCTGGCGTCCAGCGGGAGTGGTGTTCTTC,CAWRPAGVVFF
TRBJ1-2,-,TRBV15,-,TGTGCCACCAGCAGAGTCAAGGGGGGCTACACCTTC,CATSRVKGGYTF
TRBJ2-4,-,TRBV29-1,-,TGCAGCGCTATTAATATAGCCAAAAACATTCAGTACTTC,CSAINIAKNIQYF
TRBJ1-5,-,TRBV30,-,TGTGCCTGGAGTGGCCGAGGCGGGATCAATCAGCCCCAGCATTTT,CAWSGRGGINQPQHF
TRBJ1-5,-,TRBV7-6,-,TGTGCCAGCAGCTTACGGGGTGGCAATCAGCCCCAGCATTTT,CASSLRGGNQPQHF
TRBJ2-7,-,TRBV4-2,TRBD2,TGTGCCAGCAGCCAAGGGGCGGGAGGGCCGGGCGAGCAGTACTTC,CASSQGAGGPGEQYF
TRBJ2-7,once,TRBV6-5,-,TGTGCCAGCTCTATAGGGGTCTCCTACGAGCAGTACTTC,CASSIGVSYEQYF
TRBJ2-1,-,TRBV9,TRBD2,TGTGCCAGCGGGCGGGGGAGTGAATCCTACAATGAGCAGTTCTTC,CASGRGSESYNEQFF
TRBJ1-6,few,TRBV6-5,-,TGTGCCAGCAGTTACTCATTGAGTTCACCCCTCCACTTT,CASSYSLSSPLHF
TRBJ2-5,-,TRBV29-1,-,TGCAGCGTTGCTCGTGGGACACAAGAGACCCAGTACTTC,CSVARGTQETQYF
TRBJ2-7,few,TRBV4-2,-,TGTGCCAGCAGCCAAGAAGGGCAGGGGAGCCACGAGCAGTACTTC,CASSQEGQGSHEQYF
TRBJ1-1,few,TRBV4-2,TRBD1,TGTGCCAGCAGCCCCGGAGGTAGGGACAGGGGGCTCACTGAAGCTTTCTTT,CASSPGGRDRGLTEAFF
TRBJ2-4,-,TRBV20-1,-,TGCAGTGCTACGATGGGAGGCATTCAGTACTTC,CSATMGGIQYF
TRBJ1-1,-,TRBV28,-,TGTGCCAGCAGTCCTGGACTCCTGAACACTGAAGCTTTCTTT,CASSPGLLNTEAFF
TRBJ2-2,-,TRBV6-1,-,TGTGCCAGCAGTGACTACAGGGACACCGGGGAGCTGTTTTTT,CASSDYRDTGELFF
TRBJ2-3,-,TRBV6-4,-,TGTGCCAGCAGTGCTGAGAGCACAGATACGCAGTATTTT,CASSAESTDTQYF
TRBJ1-1,-,TRBV6-1,-,TGTGCCAGCAGTGATTCAGGCAGGGTATCTGAAGCTTTCTTT,CASSDSGRVSEAFF
TRBJ2-7,-,TRBV28,-,TGTGCCAGCAGCGACCCCGGGGAGCAGTACTTC,CASSDPGEQYF
TRBJ2-7,-,TRBV5-1,-,TGCGCCAGCAGCGACGGGTCGACCCTCGACGAGCAGTACTTC,CASSDGSTLDEQYF
TRBJ2-7,-,TRBV10-2,-,TGCGCCAGCAGTGAGGCGCGGGGAACCTACGAGCAGTACTTC,CASSEARGTYEQYF
TRBJ2-3,-,TRBV25-1,-,TGTGCCAGCAGTGAATGGCTAGAGAGCACAGATACGCAGTATTTT,CASSEWLESTDTQYF
TRBJ2-7,-,TRBV5-1,TRBD1,TGCGCCAGCAGCCTGACCCAGGGGGCCTACGAGCAGTACTTC,CASSLTQGAYEQYF
TRBJ1-5,-,TRBV10-2,-,TGCGCCAGCTTAGGGAGTGTTAGTCAGCCCCAGCATTTT,CASLGSVSQPQHF
TRBJ2-3,few,TRBV4-3,-,TGCGCCAGCAGCCTTGACTACGCGGCTAGCACAGATACGCAGTATTTT,CASSLDYAASTDTQYF
TRBJ1-1,-,TRBV7-6,-,TGTGCCAGCAGCTCGAACGTAGGGGGCACTGAAGCTTTCTTT,CASSSNVGGTEAFF
TRBJ2-7,few,TRBV29-1,TRBD2,TGCAGCGTTGGGACTAGCGGGAGTTACGAGCAGTACTTC,CSVGTSGSYEQYF
TRBJ1-5,-,TRBV4-2,-,TGTGCCAGCAGCCAAGATGCAGCAGGGGATTATCAGCCCCAGCATTTT,CASSQDAAGDYQPQHF
TRBJ1-5,-,TRBV18,-,TGTGCCAGCTCACAAGCAGGGTTAAATCAGCCCCAGCATTTT,CASSQAGLNQPQHF
TRBJ2-3,once,TRBV4-3,TRBD2,TGCGCCAGCAGCCAAGTGGCGGGAGGAGGCACAGATACGCAGTATTTT,CASSQVAGGGTDTQYF
TRBJ2-5,-,TRBV5-1,-,TGCGCCAGCAGCTTGGCTCTCACAAAAGAGACCCAGTACTTC,CASSLALTKETQYF
TRBJ2-1,-,TRBV11-2,-,TGTGCCAGCAGCTTAGACAGGGGAAGCGATGAGCAGTTCTTC,CASSLDRGSDEQFF
TRBJ2-6,once,TRBV5-4,TRBD2,TGTGCCAGCAGCTTGCCGGCGGGAGGGACTGGGGCCAACGTCCTGACTTTC,CASSLPAGGTGANVLTF
TRBJ2-3,-,TRBV7-2,TRBD1,TGTGCCAGCAGCCGTGACAGGGGGGGAACAGATACGCAGTATTTT,CASSRDRGGTDTQYF
TRBJ2-7,-,TRBV10-3,TRBD1,TGTGCCATCAGTGAGGCCGGGGACAGTAAGAGGGGCGAGCAGTACTTC,CAISEAGDSKRGEQYF
TRBJ1-2,-,TRBV30,-,TGTGCCTGCGGGACTCCGGGAGGCTACACCTTC,CACGTPGGYTF
TRBJ1-1,-,TRBV29-1,TRBD1,TGCAGCGTAGCCACTATTTCGGGACAGAGGAACACTGAAGCTTTCTTT,CSVATISGQRNTEAFF
TRBJ1-2,-,TRBV2,-,TGTGCCAGCTTAGGCGGGAAAGGCTACACCTTC,CASLGGKGYTF
TRBJ1-1,few,TRBV6-5,TRBD1,TGTGCCAGCAGGCCGAGACAGGGTAGCATCACTGAAGCTTTCTTT,CASRPRQGSITEAFF